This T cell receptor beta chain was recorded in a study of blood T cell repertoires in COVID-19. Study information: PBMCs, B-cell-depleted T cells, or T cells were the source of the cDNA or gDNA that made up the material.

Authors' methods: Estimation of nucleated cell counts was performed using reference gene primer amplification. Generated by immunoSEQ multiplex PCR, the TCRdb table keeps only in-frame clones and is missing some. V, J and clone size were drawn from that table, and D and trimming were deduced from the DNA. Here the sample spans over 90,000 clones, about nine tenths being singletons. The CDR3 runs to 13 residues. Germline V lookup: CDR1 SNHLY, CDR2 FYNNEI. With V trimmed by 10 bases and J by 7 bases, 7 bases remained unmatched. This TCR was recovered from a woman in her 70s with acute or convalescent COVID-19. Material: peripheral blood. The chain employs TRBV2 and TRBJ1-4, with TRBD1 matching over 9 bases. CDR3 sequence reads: CATSPGQGEKLFF. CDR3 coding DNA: TGTGCCACCTCACCGGGACAGGGTGAAAAACTGTTTTTT.